This passage covers 21 T cell receptor beta chains from one sample sequenced in a study of early T cells in non-severe SARS-CoV-2 infection (dated by TCRdb to the early 2020s). Library generation was performed with 5' RACE. These reads were obtained on a NextSeq 500. TCRdb reprocessing: public reads trimmed at Q25 with fastp, clones called with MiXCR, in-frame beta chains kept. Rows matching on CDR3 protein sequence are summarized as one entry with the most common DNA and genes. The sample data list 45,000 to 55,000 distinct CDR3 sequences, and 6.2% of these were observed just once. The top ten hold 3.5% to 4% of the sample. The sample taken for sequencing was whole blood. The receptors originated from an adult who was a healthcare worker with PCR-confirmed SARS-CoV-2 infection or an uninfected control (not recorded which).

The sample holds many counts of this clonotype. The chain has TRBV5-5 and TRBJ1-6, with no clear D. Trimming took off 2 bases at V and 0 bases at J, with 9 bases between the two ends. Germline V gives CDR1 SGHKS, CDR2 YYEKEE (reference sequence). This CDR3 has 16 amino acids. The CDR3 region is CASSLLQNSYNSPLHF. CDR3 DNA: TGTGCCAGCAGCTTACTTCAAAACTCCTATAATTCACCCCTCCACTTT.

This clonotype was counted many times. The chain recombines TRBV4-2 with TRBJ1-1; TRBD1 matches 10 bases. Looked up from germline, CDR1 is LGHNA and CDR2 is YNFKEQ. The CDR3 has 16 residues. Losses at the gene ends were 0 bases for V and 11 bases for J; bases not matched to a gene: 12. CDR3 DNA sequence: TGTGCCAGCAGCCAAGATTGGACAGGGGGAGTCGGCTGGGCTTTCTTT. It yields the protein CASSQDWTGGVGWAFF.

This clonotype was counted many times. The gene calls are TRBV3-1 and TRBJ2-7; 14 bases are shared with TRBD2. The CDR3 runs 15 residues. Germline V lookup: CDR1 LGHDT, CDR2 YNNKEL (reference sequence). V shed 4 bases, J shed 6 bases, and the junction held 5 bases outside the gene matches. The CDR3 loop reads CASSLGTSGGGEQYF. CDR3 nucleotides: TGTGCCAGCAGCCTGGGGACTAGCGGGGGCGGCGAGCAGTACTTC.

This clonotype was counted many times. The chain couples TRBV11-3 to TRBJ2-3; 8 bases map to TRBD1. Germline CDR1 SGHNT, CDR2 YENEEA. This CDR3 has 15 residues. Trimming at V came to 5 bases and at J to 1 base, leaving 5 bases not matched to a gene. The CDR3 DNA reads as TGTGCCAGCAGCATGACAGGGGACGGCACAGATACGCAGTATTTT. Protein product: CASSMTGDGTDTQYF. The whole variable domain, filled in from reference TRBV11-3 and TRBJ2-3, reads EAGVVQSPRYKIIEKKQPVAFWCNPISGHNTLYWYLQNLGQGPELLIRYENEEAVDDSQLPKDRFSAERLKGVDSTLKIQPAELGDSAVYLCASSMTGDGTDTQYFGPGTRLTVL.

Ten or more counts support this clonotype. This chain connects TRBV4-3 to TRBJ2-5, with D possibly matching TRBD2 (6 bases). This CDR3 has 15 amino acids. Between the trimmed V and J ends, which lost 1 base and 5 bases, there was a span of 14 bases. Germline V lookup: CDR1 LGHNA, CDR2 YSLEER. The CDR3 region is CASSQGWGELETQYF. The CDR3 DNA is TGCGCCAGCAGCCAAGGCTGGGGGGAGTTGGAGACCCAGTACTTC.

This clonotype was recorded a few times. The V call is TRBV7-2, the J call TRBJ1-6, with 8 positions matching TRBD1. V trimming: 1 base; J trimming: 10 bases; junction bases outside the gene matches: 9. This CDR3 has 16 amino acids. Germline CDR1 and CDR2: SGHTA and FQGNSA. The CDR3 here is CASSLERAGGVSPLHF. In DNA, the CDR3 is TGTGCCAGCAGCTTAGAACGGGCAGGGGGCGTGTCACCCCTCCACTTT.

This clonotype showed up just a few times. This sequence joins TRBV20-1 and TRBJ1-1; D not certain. The CDR3 contains 15 residues. Germline V gives CDR1 DFQATT, CDR2 SNEGSKA (reference sequence). V was clipped by 0 bases and J by 3 bases, with 14 bases between them. CDR3 in DNA: TGCAGTGCTAGAGATTTTGAGGGTATTGACACTGAAGCTTTCTTT. Encoded protein: CSARDFEGIDTEAFF.

This clonotype appeared many times. The chain carries TRBV7-2 and TRBJ1-5; D remains ambiguous. Trimming stripped 2 bases from V and 7 bases from J, with 12 bases between. The CDR3 length is 14 residues. Germline-derived CDR1 and CDR2 are SGHTA and FQGNSA. The CDR3 sequence: CASSLNSQRQPQHF. The CDR3 nucleotides are TGTGCCAGCAGCTTAAATTCCCAGCGGCAGCCCCAGCATTTT.

This clonotype was observed a few times. The rearrangement uses TRBV4-1 and TRBJ2-7; possible D gene TRBD2, 5 bases. The CDR3 length is 13 residues. The V end lost 3 bases, the J end lost 3 bases, and 9 bases lay between the germline ends. Germline CDR1 is MGHRA and CDR2 is YSYEKL. The CDR3 nucleotides read TGCGCCAGCAGCCAGGGAGAGTACTACGAGCAGTACTTC. It is translated as CASSQGEYYEQYF.

The rearrangement joins TRBV2 to TRBJ2-1, with 13 bases lining up with TRBD2. V shed 8 bases, J shed 6 bases, and the junction held 7 bases outside the gene matches. The germline CDR1 and CDR2 sequences are SNHLY and FYNNEI. This CDR3 is built from 15 residues. Written as DNA, the CDR3 is TGTGCCAGCGCTACCGGGACTAGCGGGGCCAATGAGCAGTTCTTC. It is translated as CASATGTSGANEQFF.

This clonotype has a handful of counts. V and J are TRBV5-5 and TRBJ2-7; 7 bases line up with TRBD2. This CDR3 has 16 amino acids. Trimming cost V 4 bases and J 0 bases; bases outside gene matches: 10. Germline V gene lookup returns CDR1 SGHKS and CDR2 YYEKEE (reference sequence). The CDR3 spells CASSPLGGFISYEQYF. In DNA, the CDR3 is TGTGCCAGCAGCCCGCTCGGGGGGTTTATCTCCTACGAGCAGTACTTC.

This clonotype was seen many times. This chain connects TRBV5-6 to TRBJ1-6, with D perhaps matching TRBD1 (6 bases). This CDR3 contains 12 residues. Per germline, CDR1 SGHDT and CDR2 YYEEEE. V was trimmed by 0 bases and J by 16 bases, leaving 11 bases between them. The CDR3 loop reads CASSLGQAVLHF. In nucleotides, the CDR3 is TGTGCCAGCAGCTTGGGACAGGCAGTTCTCCACTTT.

In its sample, this clonotype was seen many times. V gene TRBV5-4 combines with J gene TRBJ1-2; D remains unclear. Germline V gives CDR1 SGHNT, CDR2 YYREEE (reference sequence). The V gene lost 4 bases and the J gene lost 7 bases, with 17 bases spanning the gap. The CDR3 extends over 14 amino acids. CDR3 loop: CASSLAGPRAGYTF. The CDR3 region has the DNA TGTGCCAGCAGCCTCGCCGGGCCGAGGGCTGGCTACACCTTC. The complete variable domain, with remaining parts taken from reference TRBV5-4 and TRBJ1-2, reads ETGVTQSPTHLIKTRGQQVTLRCSSQSGHNTVSWYQQALGQGPQFIFQYYREEENGRGNFPPRFSGLQFPNYSSELNVNALELDDSALYLCASSLAGPRAGYTFGSGTRLTVV.

This clonotype was counted at least ten times. One end of the junction fails to match germline, which may point to a read error. The gene calls are TRBV12-3 or TRBV12-4 and TRBJ2-3; 7 bases are a match to TRBD1. The CDR3 has 14 residues. DNA of the CDR3: TGTGCCAGCAGCCTTGACAGGGTAGGGGTTGCTCTACATTTT. This encodes CASSLDRVGVALHF.

This clonotype was picked up many times. The chain employs TRBV14 and TRBJ2-7; D is tentatively TRBD1 or TRBD2 (5 bases each). The CDR3 runs to 17 residues. Between the trimmed V and J ends, which lost 0 bases and 3 bases, there was a span of 18 bases. Germline V lookup: CDR1 SGHDN, CDR2 FVKESK. Here the CDR3 reads CASSQEWVPGRVYEQYF. The CDR3 nucleotides read TGTGCCAGCAGCCAAGAGTGGGTACCGGGACGGGTCTACGAGCAGTACTTC.

Ten or more counts support this clonotype. The chain employs TRBV6-2 or TRBV6-3 and TRBJ1-2; maybe TRBD1 (5 bases). Per germline, CDR1 MNHEY and CDR2 SVGEGT. The ends were cut back, 6 bases at V and 7 bases at J, with 15 bases in the middle. This CDR3 has 13 residues. The CDR3 loop reads CASSRVLPPGYTF. As DNA, the CDR3 is TGTGCCAGCAGCAGGGTTTTGCCGCCTGGCTACACCTTC.

This clonotype showed up many times. The rearrangement uses TRBV19 and TRBJ1-5; no reliable D call. This CDR3 comprises 16 residues. Germline CDR1 LNHDA, CDR2 SQIVND (reference sequence). The V end was cut by 5 bases, the J end by 3 bases, with 17 bases between. In DNA, the CDR3 is TGTGCCAGTAGTCCTATTCTTGGTGGGGACAATCAGCCCCAGCATTTT. Translated: CASSPILGGDNQPQHF.

This clonotype was seen more than once but under ten times. The V and J genes are TRBV20-1 and TRBJ2-7; 8 positions agree with TRBD2. The CDR3 sequence is 15 residues long. CDR1 and CDR2 from the germline V gene are DFQATT and SNEGSKA (reference sequence). Trimming removed 0 bases from V and 4 bases from J; junction bases left unmatched: 8. CDR3 in DNA: TGCAGTGCTAGAGATCCGCAGCGGGGGTTGTACGAGCAGTACTTC. This translates into CSARDPQRGLYEQYF.

This clonotype was seen many times. The chain employs TRBV7-2 and TRBJ1-2, with a possible D match to TRBD1 (6 bases). This CDR3 is built from 18 residues. Trimming pared 4 bases from V and 6 bases from J, leaving 27 bases between. From germline, CDR1 is SGHTA and CDR2 FQGNSA. The CDR3 DNA is TGTGCCAGCAGCTCCGCACAGGGACTTCGCGTTCAGGAGAATGGCTACACCTTC. It specifies CASSSAQGLRVQENGYTF.

This clonotype was seen many times. This chain connects TRBV20-1 to TRBJ2-7; TRBD1 aligns across 10 bases. CDR3 length: 15 residues. V dropped 3 bases and J dropped 2; count of bases not matched to a gene: 7. From germline, CDR1 is DFQATT and CDR2 SNEGSKA (reference sequence). In DNA, the CDR3 is TGCAGTGCTAGGGACCGGGACAGGGGAACCTACGAGCAGTACTTC. Its translation is CSARDRDRGTYEQYF.

The V gene is TRBV3-1, the J gene TRBJ1-1, with no clear D. V gave up 7 bases and J gave up 1 base, with 7 bases separating them. This CDR3 has 12 amino acids. Germline CDR1 reads LGHDT; CDR2 reads YNNKEL (reference sequence). Written as DNA, the CDR3 is TGTGCCAGCAATACGGAGAACACTGAAGCTTTCTTT. This sequence encodes CASNTENTEAFF.